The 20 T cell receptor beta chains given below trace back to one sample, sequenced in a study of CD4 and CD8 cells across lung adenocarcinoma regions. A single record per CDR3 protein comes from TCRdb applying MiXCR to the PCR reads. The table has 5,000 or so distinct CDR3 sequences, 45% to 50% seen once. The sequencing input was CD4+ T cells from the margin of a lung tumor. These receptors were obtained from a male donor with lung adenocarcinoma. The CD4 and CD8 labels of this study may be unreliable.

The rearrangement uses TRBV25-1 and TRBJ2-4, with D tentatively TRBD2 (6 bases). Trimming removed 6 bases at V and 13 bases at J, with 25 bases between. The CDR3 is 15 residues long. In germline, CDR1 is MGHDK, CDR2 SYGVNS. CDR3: CASSSGPGAKNTQYF. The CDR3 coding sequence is TGTGCCAGCAGCTCGGGGCCGGGAGCCAAAAATACGCAGTACTTC.

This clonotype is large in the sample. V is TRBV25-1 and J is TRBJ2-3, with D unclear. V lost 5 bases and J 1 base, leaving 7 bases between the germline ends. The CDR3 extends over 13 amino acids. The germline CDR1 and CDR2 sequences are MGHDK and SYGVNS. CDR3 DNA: TGTGCCAGCAGTAAAACAGGCACAGATACGCAGTATTTT. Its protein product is CASSKTGTDTQYF.

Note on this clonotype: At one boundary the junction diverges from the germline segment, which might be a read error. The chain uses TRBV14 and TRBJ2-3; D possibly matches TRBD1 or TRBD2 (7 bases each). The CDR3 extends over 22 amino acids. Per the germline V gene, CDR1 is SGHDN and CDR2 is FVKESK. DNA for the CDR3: TGTGCCAGCAGCCAAGAGGGCCCAGGGGGGGGGCAGAATTGGATGTACGCAGATACGCAGTACTTT. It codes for CASSQEGPGGGQNWMYADTQYF.

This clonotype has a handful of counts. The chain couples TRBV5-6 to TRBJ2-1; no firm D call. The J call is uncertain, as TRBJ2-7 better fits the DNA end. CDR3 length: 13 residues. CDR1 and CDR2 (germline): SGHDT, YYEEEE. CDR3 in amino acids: CASSSTASYEQYF. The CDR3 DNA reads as TGTGCCAGCAGCTCCACTGCATCCTACGAGCAGTACTTC.

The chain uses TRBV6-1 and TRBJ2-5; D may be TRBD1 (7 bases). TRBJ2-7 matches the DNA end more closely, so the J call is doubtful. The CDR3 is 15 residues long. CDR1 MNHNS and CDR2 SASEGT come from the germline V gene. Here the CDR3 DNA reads TGTGCCAGCAGTGAACGGTGGCAGGGGGGCCGCGAGCAGTACTTC. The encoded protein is CASSERWQGGREQYF.

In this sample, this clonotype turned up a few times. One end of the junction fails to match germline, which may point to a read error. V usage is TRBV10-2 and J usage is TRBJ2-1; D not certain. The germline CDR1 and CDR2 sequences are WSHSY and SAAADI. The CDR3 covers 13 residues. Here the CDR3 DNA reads TGCGCCAGCATGGCTGGCTCCTACGGTGAGCAGTTTTTC. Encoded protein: CASMAGSYGEQFF.

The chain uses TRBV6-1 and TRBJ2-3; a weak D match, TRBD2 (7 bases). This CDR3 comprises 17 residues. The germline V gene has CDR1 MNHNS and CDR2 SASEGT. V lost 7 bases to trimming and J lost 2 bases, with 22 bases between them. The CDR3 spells CASKGGGGARATDTQYF. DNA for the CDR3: TGTGCCAGCAAGGGGGGGGGGGGGGCCCGTGCCACAGATACGCAGTATTTT.

CDR3 coding DNA: TGTGCCATCAGTGGGGGCGAGGAAGGTAGCAATGAGCAGTTCTTC. Its translation: CAISGGEEGSNEQFF. V usage is TRBV10-3 and J usage is TRBJ2-1, with D possibly matching TRBD1 (5 bases). Germline CDR1 reads ENHRY; CDR2 reads SYGVKD. CDR3 size: 15 residues. Trimming cost V 4 bases and J 6 bases, with 16 bases left between them.

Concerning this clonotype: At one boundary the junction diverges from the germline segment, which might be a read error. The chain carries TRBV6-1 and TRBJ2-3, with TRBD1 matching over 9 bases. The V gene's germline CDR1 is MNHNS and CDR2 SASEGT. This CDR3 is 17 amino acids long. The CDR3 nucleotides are TGTGCCAGCAAGAGACAGGGGGGGCCCTTAGCCACAGATACGCAGTATTTC. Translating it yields CASKRQGGPLATDTQYF.

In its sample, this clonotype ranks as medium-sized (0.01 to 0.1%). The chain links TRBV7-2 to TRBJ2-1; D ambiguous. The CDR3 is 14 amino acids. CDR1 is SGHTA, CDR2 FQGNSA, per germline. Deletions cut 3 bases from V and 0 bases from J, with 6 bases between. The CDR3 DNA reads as TGTGCCAGCAGCTTTGGCGGCTCCTACAATGAGCAGTTCTTC. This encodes CASSFGGSYNEQFF.

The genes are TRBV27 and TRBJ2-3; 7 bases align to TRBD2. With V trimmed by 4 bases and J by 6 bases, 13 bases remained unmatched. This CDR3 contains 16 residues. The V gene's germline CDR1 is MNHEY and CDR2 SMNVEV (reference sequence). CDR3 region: CASSWNLGGAGDTQYF. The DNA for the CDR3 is TGTGCCAGCAGTTGGAACTTGGGAGGGGCAGGGGATACGCAGTATTTT.

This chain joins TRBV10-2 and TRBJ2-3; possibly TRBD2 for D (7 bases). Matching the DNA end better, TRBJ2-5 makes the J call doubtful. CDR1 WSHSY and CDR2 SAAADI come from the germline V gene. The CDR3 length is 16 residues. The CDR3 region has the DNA TGCGCCAGCGGGGGGGGCGGGGGCCGCGACAGCGATACCCAGTACTTC. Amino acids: CASGGGGGRDSDTQYF.

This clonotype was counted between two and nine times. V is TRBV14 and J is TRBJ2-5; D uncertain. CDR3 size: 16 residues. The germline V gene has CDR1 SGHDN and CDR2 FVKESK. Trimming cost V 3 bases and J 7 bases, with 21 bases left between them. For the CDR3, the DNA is TGTGCCAGCAGCCAGATTGACACCCCGGGTTGGGTGACCCAGTACTTC. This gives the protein CASSQIDTPGWVTQYF.

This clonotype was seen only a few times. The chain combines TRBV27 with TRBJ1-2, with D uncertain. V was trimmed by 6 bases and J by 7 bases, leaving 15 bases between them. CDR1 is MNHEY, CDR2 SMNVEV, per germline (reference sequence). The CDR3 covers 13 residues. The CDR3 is CASSGSGFRGYTF. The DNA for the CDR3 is TGTGCCAGCAGCGGCTCCGGATTCCGTGGCTACACCTTC.

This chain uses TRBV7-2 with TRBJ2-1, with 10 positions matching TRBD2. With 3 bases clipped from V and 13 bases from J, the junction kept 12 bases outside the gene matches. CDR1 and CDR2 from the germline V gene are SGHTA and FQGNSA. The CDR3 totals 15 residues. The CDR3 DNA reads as TGTGCCAGCAGCTTGACTAGCGGGTCTAGCGAGACCCAGTTCTTC. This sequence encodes CASSLTSGSSETQFF. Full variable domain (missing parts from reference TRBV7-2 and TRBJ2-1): GAGVSQSPSNKVTEKGKDVELRCDPISGHTALYWYRQSLGQGLEFLIYFQGNSAPDKSGLPSDRFSAERTGGSVSTLTIQRTQQEDSAVYLCASSLTSGSSETQFFGPGTRLTVL.

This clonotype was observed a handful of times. CDR3 nucleotides: TGTGCCAGCAGAGAACTAGCGGGAGCTGGGGAGCTGTTTTTT. It codes for CASRELAGAGELFF. The V gene is TRBV6-2 or TRBV6-3, the J gene TRBJ2-2; 11 positions match TRBD2. The CDR3 spans 14 residues. V shed 6 bases, J shed 8 bases, and the junction held 5 bases outside the gene matches. CDR1 is MNHEY, CDR2 SVGEGT, per germline.

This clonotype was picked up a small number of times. The CDR3 loop reads CASSHYNEQFF. DNA for the CDR3: TGCGCCAGCAGCCACTACAATGAGCAGTTCTTC. The chain joins TRBV4-1 to TRBJ2-1, with D hard to call. V lost 3 bases, J lost 3 bases, and 0 bases lay in between. Germline V gives CDR1 MGHRA, CDR2 YSYEKL. This CDR3 has 11 amino acids.

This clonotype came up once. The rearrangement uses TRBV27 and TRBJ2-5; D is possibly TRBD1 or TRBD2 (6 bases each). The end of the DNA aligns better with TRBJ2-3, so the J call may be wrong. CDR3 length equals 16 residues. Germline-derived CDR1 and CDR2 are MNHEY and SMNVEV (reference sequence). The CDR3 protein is CASGGVGGRDQETQYF. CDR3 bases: TGTGCCAGCGGGGGAGTCGGGGGCCGTGACCAAGAGACCCAGTATTTT.

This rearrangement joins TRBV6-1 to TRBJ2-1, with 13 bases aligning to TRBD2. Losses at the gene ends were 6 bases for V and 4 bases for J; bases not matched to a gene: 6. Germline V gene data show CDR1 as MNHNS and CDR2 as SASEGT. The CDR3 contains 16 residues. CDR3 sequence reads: CASRLMTSGGYNEQFF. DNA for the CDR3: TGTGCCAGCAGATTGATGACTAGCGGGGGGTACAATGAGCAGTTCTTC.

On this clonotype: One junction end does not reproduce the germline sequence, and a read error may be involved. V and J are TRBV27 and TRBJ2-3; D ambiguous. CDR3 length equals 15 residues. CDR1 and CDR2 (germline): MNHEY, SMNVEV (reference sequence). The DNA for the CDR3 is TGTGCCAGCAGTCTGGGGATATGGGCCAAAAATACGCAGTATTTC. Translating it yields CASSLGIWAKNTQYF.